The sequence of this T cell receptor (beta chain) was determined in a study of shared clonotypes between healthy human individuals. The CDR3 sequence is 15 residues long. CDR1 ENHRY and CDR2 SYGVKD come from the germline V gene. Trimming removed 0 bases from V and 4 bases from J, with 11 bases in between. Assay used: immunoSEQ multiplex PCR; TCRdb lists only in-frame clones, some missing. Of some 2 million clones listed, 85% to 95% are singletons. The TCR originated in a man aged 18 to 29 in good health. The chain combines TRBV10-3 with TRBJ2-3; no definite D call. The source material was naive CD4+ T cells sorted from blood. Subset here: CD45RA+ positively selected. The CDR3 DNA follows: TGTGCCATCAGTGAGTCGTTGACACCCGCAGATACGCAGTATTTT. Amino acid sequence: CAISESLTPADTQYF.